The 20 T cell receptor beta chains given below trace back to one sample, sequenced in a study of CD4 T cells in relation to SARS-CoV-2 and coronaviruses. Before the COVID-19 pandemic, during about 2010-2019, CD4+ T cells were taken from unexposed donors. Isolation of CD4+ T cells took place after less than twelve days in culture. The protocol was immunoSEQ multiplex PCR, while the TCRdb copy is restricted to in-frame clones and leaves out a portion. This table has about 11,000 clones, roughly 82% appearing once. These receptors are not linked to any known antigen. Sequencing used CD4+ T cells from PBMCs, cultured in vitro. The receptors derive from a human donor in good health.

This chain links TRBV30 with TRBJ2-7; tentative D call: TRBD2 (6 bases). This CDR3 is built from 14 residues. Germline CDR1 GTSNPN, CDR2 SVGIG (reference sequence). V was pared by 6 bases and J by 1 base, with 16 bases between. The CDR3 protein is CACMGGKGSYEQYF. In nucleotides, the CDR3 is TGTGCCTGCATGGGAGGAAAGGGGTCCTACGAGCAGTACTTC.

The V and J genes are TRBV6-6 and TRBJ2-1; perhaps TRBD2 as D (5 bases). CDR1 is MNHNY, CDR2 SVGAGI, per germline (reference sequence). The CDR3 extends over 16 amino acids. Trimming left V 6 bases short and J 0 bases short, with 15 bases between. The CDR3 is CASSSDSAYSYNEQFF. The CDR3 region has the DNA TGTGCCAGCAGCAGCGATAGCGCCTACTCCTACAATGAGCAGTTCTTC.

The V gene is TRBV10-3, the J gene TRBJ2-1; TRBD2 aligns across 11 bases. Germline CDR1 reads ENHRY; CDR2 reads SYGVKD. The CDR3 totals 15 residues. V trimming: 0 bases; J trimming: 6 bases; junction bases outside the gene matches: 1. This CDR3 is CAISESSGGVNEQFF. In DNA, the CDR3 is TGTGCCATCAGTGAGTCTAGCGGGGGGGTCAATGAGCAGTTCTTC.

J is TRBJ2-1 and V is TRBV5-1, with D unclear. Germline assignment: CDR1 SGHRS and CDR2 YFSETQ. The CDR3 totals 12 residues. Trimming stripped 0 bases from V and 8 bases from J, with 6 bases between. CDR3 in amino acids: CASSLDFYEQFF. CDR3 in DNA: TGCGCCAGCAGCTTGGACTTCTATGAGCAGTTCTTC.

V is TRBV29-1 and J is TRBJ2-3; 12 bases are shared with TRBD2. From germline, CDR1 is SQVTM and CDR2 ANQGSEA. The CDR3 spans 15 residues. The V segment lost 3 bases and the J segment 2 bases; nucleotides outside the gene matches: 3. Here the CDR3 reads CSVDASGRATDTQYF. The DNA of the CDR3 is TGCAGCGTTGACGCTAGCGGGAGGGCCACAGATACGCAGTATTTT.

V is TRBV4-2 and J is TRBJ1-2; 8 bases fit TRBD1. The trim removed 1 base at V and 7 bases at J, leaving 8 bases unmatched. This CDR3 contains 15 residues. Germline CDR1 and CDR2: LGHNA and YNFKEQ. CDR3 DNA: TGTGCCAGCAGCCAAGGGGGGCAGGGGGCCTTTGGCTACACCTTC. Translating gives CASSQGGQGAFGYTF.

The CDR3 protein is CASSPPGPQMNTEAFF. The DNA of the CDR3 is TGTGCCAGTAGTCCTCCGGGCCCACAAATGAACACTGAAGCTTTCTTT. V and J are TRBV19 and TRBJ1-1, with no clear D. The germline V and J ends were trimmed by 5 bases and 0 bases, with 16 bases remaining between them. The CDR3 is 16 amino acids. From germline, CDR1 is LNHDA and CDR2 SQIVND (reference sequence).

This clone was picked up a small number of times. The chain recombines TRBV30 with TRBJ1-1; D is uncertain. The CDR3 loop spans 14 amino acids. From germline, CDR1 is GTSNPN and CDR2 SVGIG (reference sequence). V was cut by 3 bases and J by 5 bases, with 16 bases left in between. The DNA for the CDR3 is TGTGCCTGGAGCCCGGGCCCCGAGGGTACTGAAGCTTTCTTT. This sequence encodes CAWSPGPEGTEAFF.

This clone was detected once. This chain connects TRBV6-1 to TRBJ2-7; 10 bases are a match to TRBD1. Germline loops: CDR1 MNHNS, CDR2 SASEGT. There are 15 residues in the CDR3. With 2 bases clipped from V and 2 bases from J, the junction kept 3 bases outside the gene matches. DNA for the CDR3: TGTGCCAGCAGTGAAATGGACAGGGGGACCTACGAGCAGTACTTC. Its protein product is CASSEMDRGTYEQYF.

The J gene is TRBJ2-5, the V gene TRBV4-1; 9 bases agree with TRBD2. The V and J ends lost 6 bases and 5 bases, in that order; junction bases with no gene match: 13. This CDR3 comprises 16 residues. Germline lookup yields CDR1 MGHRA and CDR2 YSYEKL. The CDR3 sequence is CASSFSGGSLGETQYF. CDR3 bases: TGCGCCAGCAGTTTCAGCGGGGGGTCCCTGGGGGAGACCCAGTACTTC.

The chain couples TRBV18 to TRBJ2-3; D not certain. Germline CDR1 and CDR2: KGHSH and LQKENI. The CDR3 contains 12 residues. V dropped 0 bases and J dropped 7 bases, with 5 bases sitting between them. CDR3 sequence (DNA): TGTGCCAGCTCACCACCTGAGAATACGCAGTATTTT. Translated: CASSPPENTQYF.

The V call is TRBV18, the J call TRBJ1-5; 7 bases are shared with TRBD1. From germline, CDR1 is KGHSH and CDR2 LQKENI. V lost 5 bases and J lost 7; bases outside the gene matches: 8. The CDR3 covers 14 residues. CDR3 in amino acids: CASSDGQVGQPQHF. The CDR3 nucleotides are TGTGCCAGCTCAGATGGACAGGTCGGGCAGCCCCAGCATTTT.

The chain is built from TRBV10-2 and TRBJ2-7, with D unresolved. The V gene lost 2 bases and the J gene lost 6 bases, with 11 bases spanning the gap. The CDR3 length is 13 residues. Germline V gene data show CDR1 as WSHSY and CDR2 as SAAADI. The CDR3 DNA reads TGCGCCAGCAGTGAGGCTGGGCGTCGCGAGCAGTACTTC. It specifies CASSEAGRREQYF.

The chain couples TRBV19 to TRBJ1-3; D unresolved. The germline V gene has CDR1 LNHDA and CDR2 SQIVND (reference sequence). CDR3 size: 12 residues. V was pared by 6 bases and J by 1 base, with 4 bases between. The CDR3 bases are TGTGCCAGTAGCGATTCTGGAAACACCATATATTTT. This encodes CASSDSGNTIYF.

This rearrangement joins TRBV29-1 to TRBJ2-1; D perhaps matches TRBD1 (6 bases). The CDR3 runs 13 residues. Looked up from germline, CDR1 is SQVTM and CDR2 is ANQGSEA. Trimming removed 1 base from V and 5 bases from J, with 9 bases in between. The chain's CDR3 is CSVEGAGDNEQFF. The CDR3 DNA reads TGCAGCGTTGAAGGGGCAGGGGACAATGAGCAGTTCTTC.

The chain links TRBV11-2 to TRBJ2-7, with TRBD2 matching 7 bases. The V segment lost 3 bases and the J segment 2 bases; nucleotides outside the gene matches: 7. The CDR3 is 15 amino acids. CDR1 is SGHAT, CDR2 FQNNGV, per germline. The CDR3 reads CASSLGGSLTYEQYF. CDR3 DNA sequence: TGTGCCAGCAGCTTGGGCGGGAGTCTGACCTACGAGCAGTACTTC.

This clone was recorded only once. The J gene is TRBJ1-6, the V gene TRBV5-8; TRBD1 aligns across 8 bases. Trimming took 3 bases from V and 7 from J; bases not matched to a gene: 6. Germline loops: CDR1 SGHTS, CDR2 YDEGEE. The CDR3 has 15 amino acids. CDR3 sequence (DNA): TGTGCCAGCAGCTACGGACAGGGCGGCAATTCACCCCTCCACTTT. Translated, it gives CASSYGQGGNSPLHF.

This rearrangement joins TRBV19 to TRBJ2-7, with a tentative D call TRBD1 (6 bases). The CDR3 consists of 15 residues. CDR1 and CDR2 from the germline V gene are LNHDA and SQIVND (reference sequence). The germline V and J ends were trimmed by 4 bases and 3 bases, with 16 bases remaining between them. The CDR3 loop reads CASSTSTDSNYEQYF. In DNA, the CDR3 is TGTGCCAGTAGTACCTCCACGGACAGTAACTACGAGCAGTACTTC. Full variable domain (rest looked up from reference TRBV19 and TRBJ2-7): DGGITQSPKYLFRKEGQNVTLSCEQNLNHDAMYWYRQDPGQGLRLIYYSQIVNDFQKGDIAEGYSVSREKKESFPLTVTSAQKNPTAFYLCASSTSTDSNYEQYFGPGTRLTVT.

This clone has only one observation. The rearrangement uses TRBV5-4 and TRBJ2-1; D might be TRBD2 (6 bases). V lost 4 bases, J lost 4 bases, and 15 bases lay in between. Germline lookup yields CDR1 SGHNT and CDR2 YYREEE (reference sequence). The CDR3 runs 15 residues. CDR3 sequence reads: CASSRGLGGYNEQFF. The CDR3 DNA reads TGTGCCAGCAGCAGGGGACTGGGGGGTTACAATGAGCAGTTCTTC.

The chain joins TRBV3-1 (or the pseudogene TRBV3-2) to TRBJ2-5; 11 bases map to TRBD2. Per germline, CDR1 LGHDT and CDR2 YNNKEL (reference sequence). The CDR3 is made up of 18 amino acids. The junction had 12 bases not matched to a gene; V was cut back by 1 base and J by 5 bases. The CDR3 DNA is TGTGCCAGCAGCCAAGGTTCCAATCCGGGACTAGCGGCGGAGACCCAGTACTTC. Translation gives CASSQGSNPGLAAETQYF.